This entry lists 9 T cell receptor beta chains sequenced from one sample in a study of blood T cells in healthy people across ages. A sample-barcoded 5' primer and a J-beta primer mix were used in a second PCR of roughly 7 to 11 cycles. TCRdb fed the 5' RACE reads into MiXCR, producing one record per CDR3 protein. The sample records roughly 700,000 distinct CDR3 sequences, more than 40% being singletons. Sequencing was done on a sample of blood. The receptors originated from a woman aged 55-69 years in good health.

The chain couples TRBV25-1 to TRBJ2-7, with D unclear. The V end lost 3 bases, the J end lost 0 bases, and 9 bases lay between the germline ends. The CDR3 is 14 amino acids. Germline V gives CDR1 MGHDK, CDR2 SYGVNS. CDR3 residues: CASSELGISYEQYF. CDR3 DNA sequence: TGTGCCAGCAGTGAGCTTGGCATCTCCTACGAGCAGTACTTC.

V is TRBV5-1 and J is TRBJ2-5; no clear D. Trimming stripped 0 bases from V and 2 bases from J, with 11 bases between. The CDR3 is made up of 15 amino acids. Germline CDR1 is SGHRS and CDR2 is YFSETQ. Here the CDR3 reads CASSLGQAGQETQYF. The DNA for the CDR3 is TGCGCCAGCAGCTTGGGGCAGGCTGGACAAGAGACCCAGTACTTC.

The rearrangement links TRBV7-6 to TRBJ2-3; 11 nucleotides agree with TRBD2. Germline V CDR1 and CDR2: SGHVS, FNYEAQ. V lost 2 bases, J lost 9 bases, and 10 bases stayed unmatched. This CDR3 comprises 16 residues. This CDR3 is CASSLYQGSSGRTQYF. As DNA, the CDR3 is TGTGCCAGCAGCTTATACCAGGGCTCTAGCGGGAGGACGCAGTATTTT.

The chain couples TRBV18 to TRBJ2-3; TRBD2 matches 10 bases. Germline CDR1 and CDR2: KGHSH and LQKENI. The CDR3 contains 16 residues. After removal of 2 bases from V and 4 bases from J, the junction contained 6 bases not matched to a gene. The CDR3 sequence: CASSPIPSGSADTQYF. The CDR3 DNA is TGTGCCAGCTCACCAATTCCTAGCGGGAGTGCAGATACGCAGTATTTT.

This clonotype was detected only a few times. The chain uses TRBV20-1 and TRBJ2-1; D ambiguous. Trimming pared 4 bases from V and 4 bases from J, leaving 17 bases between. The CDR3 spans 15 residues. Germline values: CDR1 DFQATT, CDR2 SNEGSKA (reference sequence). The CDR3 DNA is TGCAGTGCTAAGACAAGGCCCACACCATACAATGAGCAGTTCTTC. Protein: CSAKTRPTPYNEQFF.

The rearrangement uses TRBV4-1 and TRBJ2-7; no firm D call. The CDR3 extends over 15 amino acids. Between the trimmed V and J ends, which lost 0 bases and 7 bases, there was a span of 16 bases. CDR1 is MGHRA, CDR2 YSYEKL, per germline. The CDR3 sequence: CASSQDRSRAQEQYF. The DNA of the CDR3 is TGCGCCAGCAGCCAAGATAGGTCTAGGGCCCAGGAGCAGTACTTC.

The sample holds a few counts of this clonotype. Written as DNA, the CDR3 is TGCGCCATGTCCACGGGCCTTATGAGGGAGCAGTACTTC. Residues: CAMSTGLMREQYF. This chain uses TRBV10-2 with TRBJ2-7; no firm D call. This CDR3 has 13 residues. CDR1 is WSHSY, CDR2 SAAADI, per germline. Trimming left V 10 bases short and J 7 bases short, with 20 bases between.

This chain joins TRBV9 and TRBJ2-3; 7 bases are shared with TRBD2. The CDR3 loop spans 15 amino acids. V was clipped by 0 bases and J by 5 bases; unmatched bases: 6. Germline values: CDR1 SGDLS, CDR2 YYNGEE. The CDR3 DNA sequence: TGTGCCAGCAGCGTAGGCTCTGGCGGGGGAGATACGCAGTATTTT. It translates to CASSVGSGGGDTQYF.

The sample holds one count of this clonotype. The CDR3 sequence is CASREQGARSDTQYF. CDR3 sequence (DNA): TGTGCCAGCAGGGAACAGGGGGCGAGATCCGATACGCAGTATTTT. The chain combines TRBV2 with TRBJ2-3; 9 nucleotides line up with TRBD1. Trimming cost V 6 bases and J 6 bases; bases outside gene matches: 10. Germline CDR1 and CDR2: SNHLY and FYNNEI. CDR3 size: 15 residues.